Listed below are T cell receptor beta chains from one sample, sequenced in a study of response to subunit inactivated influenza vaccine. TCRdb processed the RT-PCR reads anew with MiXCR; each CDR3 protein has one entry. The table records more than 700,000 distinct CDR3 sequences, around 20% of them present only once. This material consisted of PBMCs from blood, taken roughly 5 days after vaccination. The receptors derive from a man aged 45-60 years who received an inactivated influenza vaccine. Each CDR3 is given with its conserved first and last residue. A D gene is named only where the DNA matches it firmly. Rows give clone size only sometimes, using once, few, many, or a class for an expanded clone.

TRBD2	TRBV10-3	TRBJ2-3	16	.	TGTGCCATCAGCGACCTTAGCGGGAGAGGCACAGATACGCAGTATTTT	CAISDLSGRGTDTQYF
TRBD1	TRBV5-1	TRBJ2-4	14	.	TGCGCCAGCAGCTTGAGGACAGGCCAAAACATTCAGTACTTC	CASSLRTGQNIQYF
TRBD2	TRBV3-1	TRBJ2-4	15	.	TGTGCCAGCAGCCAACAGGGAGGGCGGACGGACATTCAGTACTTC	CASSQQGGRTDIQYF
TRBD2	TRBV20-1	TRBJ2-3	17	.	TGCAGTGCCATAGGGGGACTAGCGGGAGGTAGCACAGATACGCAGTATTTT	CSAIGGLAGGSTDTQYF
TRBD1	TRBV11-2	TRBJ2-1	14	.	TGTGCCAGCAGCTTAGAAGCGACAGGGGATGAGCAGTTCTTC	CASSLEATGDEQFF
.	TRBV24-1	TRBJ2-1	13	few	TGTGCCACCAGAGCAGGTAGCTACAATGAGCAGTTCTTC	CATRAGSYNEQFF
TRBD2	TRBV2	TRBJ2-1	15	.	TGTGCCAGCAGTAGACTAGCGGGAGGTTGGGATGAGCAGTTCTTC	CASSRLAGGWDEQFF
.	TRBV6-6	TRBJ1-2	12	few	TGTGCCAGCAGTTACCCCGGGGGTAGCTACACCTTC	CASSYPGGSYTF
TRBD1	TRBV28	TRBJ2-6	16	.	TGTGCCAGCAGTACTTACAGGGGGCCCGGGGCCAACGTCCTGACTTTC	CASSTYRGPGANVLTF
.	TRBV20-1	TRBJ2-1	12	.	TGCAGTGCTAGAGTCTCACAGAATGAGCAGTTCTTC	CSARVSQNEQFF
.	TRBV6-2/TRBV6-3	TRBJ1-1	13	.	TGTGCCAGCAGTTACAATGTCTACACTGAAGCTTTCTTT	CASSYNVYTEAFF
.	TRBV5-6	TRBJ2-3	15	.	TGTGCCAGCAGCGCGGATGTAGGGAACACAGATACGCAGTATTTT	CASSADVGNTDTQYF
TRBD1	TRBV6-2/TRBV6-3	TRBJ2-1	16	.	TGTGCCAGCAGTAATACTGGACAGGGAAACAACAATGAGCAGTTCTTC	CASSNTGQGNNNEQFF
.	TRBV12-3/TRBV12-4	TRBJ2-7	14	.	TGTGCCAGCAGTTTGTCTTATGGGGATTACGAGCAGTACTTC	CASSLSYGDYEQYF
TRBD2	TRBV29-1	TRBJ2-7	13	.	TGCAGCGTTGGGGCTAGCGGGAGCCACGAGCAGTACTTC	CSVGASGSHEQYF
TRBD1	TRBV6-5	TRBJ2-3	15	.	TGTGCCAGCAGTTACTCGTACAGGGGGACAGATACGCAGTATTTT	CASSYSYRGTDTQYF
.	TRBV29-1	TRBJ2-3	13	few	TGCAGCGTTGAAGGAGTTGGCACAGATACGCAGTATTTT	CSVEGVGTDTQYF
.	TRBV12-3/TRBV12-4	TRBJ2-5	13	.	TGTGCCAGCAGTGGGACTCCCAGGGAGACCCAGTACTTC	CASSGTPRETQYF
TRBD2	TRBV6-2/TRBV6-3	TRBJ2-2	13	.	TGTGCCAGCAGAGAGTCGGGGGGCGGGGAGCTGTTTTTT	CASRESGGGELFF
TRBD1	TRBV28	TRBJ2-7	15	.	TGTGCCAGCAGTTCGGGGACAGGGGTTCCCTACGAGCAGTACTTC	CASSSGTGVPYEQYF
TRBD1	TRBV7-2	TRBJ1-4	15	few	TGTGCCAGCAGCGTAGACAGGGACCAGGTTGTCAAACTGTTTTTT	CASSVDRDQVVKLFF
.	TRBV5-6	TRBJ2-1	12	.	TGTGCCAGCAGCTTGGCGGCAGGGACGCAGTTCTTC	CASSLAAGTQFF
TRBD1	TRBV20-1	TRBJ2-5	14	few	TGCAGTGCTAAGGCCGGGACAGGCTTAGAGACCCAGTACTTC	CSAKAGTGLETQYF
.	TRBV20-1	TRBJ2-5	12	.	TGCAGTTCCGTCGGAGCGGCGGAGACCCAGTACTTC	CSSVGAAETQYF
TRBD1	TRBV25-1	TRBJ2-7	15	few	TGTGCCAGCAGTGAAGCCGGGACAGGGAACTACGAGCAGTACTTC	CASSEAGTGNYEQYF
TRBD1	TRBV6-1	TRBJ2-1	17	.	TGTGCCAGCAGATCCGACAGGGGGGGTCAGGTCTACAATGAGCAGTTCTTC	CASRSDRGGQVYNEQFF